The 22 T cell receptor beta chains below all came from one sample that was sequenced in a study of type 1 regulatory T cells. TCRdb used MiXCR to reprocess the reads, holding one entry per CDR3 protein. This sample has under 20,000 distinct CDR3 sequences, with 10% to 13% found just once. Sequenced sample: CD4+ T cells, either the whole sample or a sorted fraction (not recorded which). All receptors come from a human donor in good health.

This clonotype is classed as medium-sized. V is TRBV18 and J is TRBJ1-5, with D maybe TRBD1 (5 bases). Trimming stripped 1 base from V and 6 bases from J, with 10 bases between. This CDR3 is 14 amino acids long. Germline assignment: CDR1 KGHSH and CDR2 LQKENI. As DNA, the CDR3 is TGTGCCAGCTCACCACAGGGCGGGGGTCAGCCCCAGCATTTT. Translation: CASSPQGGGQPQHF.

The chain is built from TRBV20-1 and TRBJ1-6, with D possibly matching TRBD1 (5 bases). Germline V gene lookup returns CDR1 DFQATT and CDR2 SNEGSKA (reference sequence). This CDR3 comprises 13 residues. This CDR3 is CGGGDGNNSPLHF. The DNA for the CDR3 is TGCGGAGGTGGGGACGGCAATAATTCACCCCTCCACTTT.

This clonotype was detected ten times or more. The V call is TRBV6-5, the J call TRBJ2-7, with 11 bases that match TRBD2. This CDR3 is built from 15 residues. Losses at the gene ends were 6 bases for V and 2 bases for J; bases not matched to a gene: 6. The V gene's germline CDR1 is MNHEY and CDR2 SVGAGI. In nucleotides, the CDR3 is TGTGCCAGCAGAAGGGGGACTAGCGGCACCTACGAGCAGTACTTC. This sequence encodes CASRRGTSGTYEQYF.

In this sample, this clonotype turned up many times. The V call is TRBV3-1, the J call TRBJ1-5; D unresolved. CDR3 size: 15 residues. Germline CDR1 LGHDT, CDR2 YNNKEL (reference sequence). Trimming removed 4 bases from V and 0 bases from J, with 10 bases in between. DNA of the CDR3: TGTGCCAGCAGCCCGACAAGGTATAGCAATCAGCCCCAGCATTTT. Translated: CASSPTRYSNQPQHF.

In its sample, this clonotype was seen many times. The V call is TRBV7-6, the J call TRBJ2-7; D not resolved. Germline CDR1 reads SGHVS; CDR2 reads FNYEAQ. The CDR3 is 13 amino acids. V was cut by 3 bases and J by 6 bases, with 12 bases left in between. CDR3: CASSLTHTREQYF. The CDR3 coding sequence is TGTGCCAGCAGCTTGACGCATACCCGCGAGCAGTACTTC.

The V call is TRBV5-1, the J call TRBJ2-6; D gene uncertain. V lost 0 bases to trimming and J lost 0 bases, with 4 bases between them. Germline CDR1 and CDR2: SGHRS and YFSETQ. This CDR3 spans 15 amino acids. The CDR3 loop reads CASSLEGSGANVLTF. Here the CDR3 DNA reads TGCGCCAGCAGCTTGGAAGGCTCTGGGGCCAACGTCCTGACTTTC.

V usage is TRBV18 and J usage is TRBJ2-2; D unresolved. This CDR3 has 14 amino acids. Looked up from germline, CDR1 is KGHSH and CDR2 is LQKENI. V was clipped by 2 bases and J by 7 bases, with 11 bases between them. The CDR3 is CASSPSSPGGELFF. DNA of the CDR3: TGTGCCAGCTCACCATCCAGCCCCGGCGGGGAGCTGTTTTTT.

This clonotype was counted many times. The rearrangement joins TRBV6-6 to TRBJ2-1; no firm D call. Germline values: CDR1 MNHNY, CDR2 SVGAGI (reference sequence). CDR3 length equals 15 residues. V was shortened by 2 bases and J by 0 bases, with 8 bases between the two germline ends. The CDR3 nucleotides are TGTGCCAGCAGTTACGGCGGAAGCTCCTACAATGAGCAGTTCTTC. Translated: CASSYGGSSYNEQFF.

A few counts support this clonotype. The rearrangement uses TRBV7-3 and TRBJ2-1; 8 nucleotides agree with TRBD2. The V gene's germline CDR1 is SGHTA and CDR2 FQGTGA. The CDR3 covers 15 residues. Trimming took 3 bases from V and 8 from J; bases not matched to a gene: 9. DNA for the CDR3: TGTGCCAGCAGCTTCGACGGGAGGGCCAACGATGAGCAGTTCTTC. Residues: CASSFDGRANDEQFF.

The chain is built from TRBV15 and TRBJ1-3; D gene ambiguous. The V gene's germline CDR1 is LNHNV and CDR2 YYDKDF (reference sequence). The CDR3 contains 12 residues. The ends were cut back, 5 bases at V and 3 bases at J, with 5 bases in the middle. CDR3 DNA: TGTGCCACCAGCGGAGTTGGAAACACCATATATTTT. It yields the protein CATSGVGNTIYF.

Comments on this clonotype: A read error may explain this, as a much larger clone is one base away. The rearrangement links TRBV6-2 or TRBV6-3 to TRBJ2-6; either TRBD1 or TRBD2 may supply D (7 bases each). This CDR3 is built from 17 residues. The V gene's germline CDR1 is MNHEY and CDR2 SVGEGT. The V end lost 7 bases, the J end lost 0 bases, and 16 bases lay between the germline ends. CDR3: CASKGGGLNSGANVLTF. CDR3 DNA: TGTGCCAGCAAGGGAGGGGGCCTGAACTCTGGGGCCAACGTCCTGACTTTC.

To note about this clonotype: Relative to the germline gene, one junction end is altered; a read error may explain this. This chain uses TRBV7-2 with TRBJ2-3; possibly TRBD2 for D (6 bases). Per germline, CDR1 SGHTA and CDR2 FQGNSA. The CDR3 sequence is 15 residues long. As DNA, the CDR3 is TGTGCCGGCAGCCCCAGTGGGAGGTTGGGAGATACGCAGTATTTT. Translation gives CAGSPSGRLGDTQYF. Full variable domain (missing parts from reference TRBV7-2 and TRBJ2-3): GAGVSQSPSNKVTEKGKDVELRCDPISGHTALYWYRQSLGQGLEFLIYFQGNSAPDKSGLPSDRFSAERTGGSVSTLTIQRTQQEDSAVYLCAGSPSGRLGDTQYFGPGTRLTVL.

The CDR3 loop reads CASSYDRGYEQYF. CDR3 sequence (DNA): TGTGCCAGCAGCTACGACAGGGGTTACGAGCAGTACTTC. The V call is TRBV7-9, the J call TRBJ2-7; TRBD1 agrees at 8 bases. V lost 4 bases, J lost 4 bases, and 3 bases stayed unmatched. The V gene's germline CDR1 is SEHNR and CDR2 FQNEAQ (reference sequence). The CDR3 has 13 residues. Full variable domain (outside the CDR3, taken from reference TRBV7-9 and TRBJ2-7): DTGVSQNPRHKITKRGQNVTFRCDPISEHNRLYWYRQTLGQGPEFLTYFQNEAQLEKSRLLSDRFSAERPKGSFSTLEIQRTEQGDSAMYLCASSYDRGYEQYFGPGTRLTVT.

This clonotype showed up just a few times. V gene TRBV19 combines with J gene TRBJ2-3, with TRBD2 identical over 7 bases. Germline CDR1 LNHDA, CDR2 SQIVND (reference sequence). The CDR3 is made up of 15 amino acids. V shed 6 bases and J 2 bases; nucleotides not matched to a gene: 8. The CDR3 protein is CASRPIAGPTDTQYF. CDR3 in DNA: TGTGCCAGTAGACCAATAGCGGGCCCCACAGATACGCAGTATTTT.

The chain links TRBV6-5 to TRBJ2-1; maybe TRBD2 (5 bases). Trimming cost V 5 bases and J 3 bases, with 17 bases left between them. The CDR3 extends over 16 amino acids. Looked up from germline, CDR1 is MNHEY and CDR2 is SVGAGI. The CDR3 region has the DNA TGTGCCAGCAGTCCCCAACAGCGGAGTCTCTACAATGAGCAGTTCTTC. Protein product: CASSPQQRSLYNEQFF.

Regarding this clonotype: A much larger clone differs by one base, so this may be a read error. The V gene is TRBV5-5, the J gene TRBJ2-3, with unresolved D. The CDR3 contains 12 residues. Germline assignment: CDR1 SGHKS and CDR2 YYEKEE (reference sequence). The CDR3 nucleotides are TGTGCCGGCAGCTTCGATAGGGATACGCAGTATTTT. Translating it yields CAGSFDRDTQYF.

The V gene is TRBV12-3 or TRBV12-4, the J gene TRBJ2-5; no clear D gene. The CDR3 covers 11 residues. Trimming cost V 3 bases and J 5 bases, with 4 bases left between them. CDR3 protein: CASSFSETQYF. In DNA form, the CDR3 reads TGTGCCAGCAGTTTTAGTGAGACCCAGTACTTC.

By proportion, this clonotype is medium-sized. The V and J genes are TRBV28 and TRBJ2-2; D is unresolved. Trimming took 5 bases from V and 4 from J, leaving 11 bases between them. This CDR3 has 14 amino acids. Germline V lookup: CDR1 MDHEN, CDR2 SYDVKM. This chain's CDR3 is CASSTPGSTGELFF. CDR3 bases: TGTGCCAGCAGTACCCCTGGAAGCACCGGGGAGCTGTTTTTT.

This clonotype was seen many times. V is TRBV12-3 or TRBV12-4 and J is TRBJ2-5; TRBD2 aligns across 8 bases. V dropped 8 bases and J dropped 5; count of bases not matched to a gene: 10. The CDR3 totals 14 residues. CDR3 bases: TGTGCCAGCCGATCCGGGACTAGAGGGGAGACCCAGTACTTC. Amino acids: CASRSGTRGETQYF.

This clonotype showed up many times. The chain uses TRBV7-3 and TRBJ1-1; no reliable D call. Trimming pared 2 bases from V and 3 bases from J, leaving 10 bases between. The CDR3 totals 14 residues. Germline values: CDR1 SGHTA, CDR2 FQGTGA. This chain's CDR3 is CASSLHGSDTEAFF. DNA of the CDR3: TGTGCCAGCAGCTTACACGGGTCCGACACTGAAGCTTTCTTT.

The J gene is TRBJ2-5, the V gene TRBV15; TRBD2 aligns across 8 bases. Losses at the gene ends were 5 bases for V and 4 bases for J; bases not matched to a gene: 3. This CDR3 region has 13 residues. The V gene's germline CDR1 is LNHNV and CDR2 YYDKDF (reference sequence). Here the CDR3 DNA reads TGTGCCACCAGCGGGGCGGGGGGAGAGACCCAGTACTTC. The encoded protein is CATSGAGGETQYF.

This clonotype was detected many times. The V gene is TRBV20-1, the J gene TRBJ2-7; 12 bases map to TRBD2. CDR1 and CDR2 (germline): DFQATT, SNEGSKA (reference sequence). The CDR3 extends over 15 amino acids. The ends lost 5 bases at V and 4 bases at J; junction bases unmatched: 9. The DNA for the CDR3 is TGCAGTGCTTTCGACGGACTAGCGGGGTCATACGAGCAGTACTTC. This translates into CSAFDGLAGSYEQYF.